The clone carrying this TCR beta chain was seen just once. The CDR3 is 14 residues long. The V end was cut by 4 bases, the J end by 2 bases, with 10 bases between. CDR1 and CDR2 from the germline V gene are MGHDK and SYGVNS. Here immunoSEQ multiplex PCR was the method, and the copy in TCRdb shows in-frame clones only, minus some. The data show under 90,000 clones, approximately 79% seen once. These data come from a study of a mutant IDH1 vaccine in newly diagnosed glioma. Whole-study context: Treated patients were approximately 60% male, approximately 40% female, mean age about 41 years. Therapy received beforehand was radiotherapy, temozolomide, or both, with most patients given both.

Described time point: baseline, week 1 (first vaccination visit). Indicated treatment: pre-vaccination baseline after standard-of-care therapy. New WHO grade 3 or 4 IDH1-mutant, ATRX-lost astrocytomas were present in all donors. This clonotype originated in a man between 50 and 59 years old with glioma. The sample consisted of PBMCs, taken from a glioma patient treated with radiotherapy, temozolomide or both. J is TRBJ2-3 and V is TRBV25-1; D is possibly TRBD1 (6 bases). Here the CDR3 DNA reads TGTGCCAGCAGTGGACGACAGGTCACAGATACGCAGTATTTT. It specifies CASSGRQVTDTQYF.